This TCR beta chain was sequenced for a study of beta chain features in type 1 diabetes. Points from the study as a whole: For patients and controls alike, PCR might favor shorter templates to the same degree.

A word on this clone: Its antigen is as yet unknown.

Reverse transcribing all isolated RNA meant expressed TCRB transcripts were sequenced. TCRdb keeps only in-frame clones here, not all; method: immunoSEQ multiplex PCR. The sample includes hundreds of thousands of clones, around 16% of them seen just once. Germline-derived CDR1 and CDR2 are SGHTA and FQGNSA. The J segment lost 11 bases and the V segment lost 1 base, leaving 5 bases of the junction unmatched. The CDR3 consists of 14 residues. Sequences were obtained from naive CD4+ T cells from blood. The chain joins TRBV7-2 to TRBJ2-5; TRBD2 agrees at 12 bases. The receptor was derived from a young man in good health. CDR3 sequence (DNA): TGTGCCAGCAGCTTAGAACGGACTAGCGGGAATCAGTACTTC. This translates into CASSLERTSGNQYF. The variable domain in full, completed from reference TRBV7-2 and TRBJ2-5, reads GAGVSQSPSNKVTEKGKDVELRCDPISGHTALYWYRQSLGQGLEFLIYFQGNSAPDKSGLPSDRFSAERTGGSVSTLTIQRTQQEDSAVYLCASSLERTSGNQYFGPGTRLLVL.